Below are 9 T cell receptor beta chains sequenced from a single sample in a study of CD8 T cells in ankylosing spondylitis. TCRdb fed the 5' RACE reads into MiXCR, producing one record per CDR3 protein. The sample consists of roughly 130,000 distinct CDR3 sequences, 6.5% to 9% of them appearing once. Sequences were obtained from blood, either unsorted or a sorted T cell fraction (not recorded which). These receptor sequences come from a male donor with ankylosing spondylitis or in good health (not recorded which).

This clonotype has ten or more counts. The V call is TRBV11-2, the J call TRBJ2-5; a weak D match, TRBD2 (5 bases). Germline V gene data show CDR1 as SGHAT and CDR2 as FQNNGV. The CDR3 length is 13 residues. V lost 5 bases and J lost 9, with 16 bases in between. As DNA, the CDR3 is TGTGCCAGCAGCATGCAAGGGTCGGGGTCCCAGTACTTC. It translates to CASSMQGSGSQYF.

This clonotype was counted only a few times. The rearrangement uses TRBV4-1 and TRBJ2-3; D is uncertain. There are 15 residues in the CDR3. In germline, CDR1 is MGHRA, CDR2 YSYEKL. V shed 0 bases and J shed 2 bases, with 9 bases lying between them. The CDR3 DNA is TGCGCCAGCAGCCAAGATACCAGTCACACAGATACGCAGTATTTT. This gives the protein CASSQDTSHTDTQYF.

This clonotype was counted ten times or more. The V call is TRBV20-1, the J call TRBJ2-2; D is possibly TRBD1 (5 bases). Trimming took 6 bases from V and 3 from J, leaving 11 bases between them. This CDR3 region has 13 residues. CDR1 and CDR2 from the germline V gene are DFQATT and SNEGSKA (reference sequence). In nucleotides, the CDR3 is TGCAGTGCCAGGGTGCAGTACACCGGGGAGCTGTTTTTT. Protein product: CSARVQYTGELFF.

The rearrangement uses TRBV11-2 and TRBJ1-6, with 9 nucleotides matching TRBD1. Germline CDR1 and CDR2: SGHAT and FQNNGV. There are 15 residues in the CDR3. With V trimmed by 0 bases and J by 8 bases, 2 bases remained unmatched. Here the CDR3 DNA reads TGTGCCAGCAGCTTAGATTGGACAGGGGATTCACCCCTCCACTTT. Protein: CASSLDWTGDSPLHF.

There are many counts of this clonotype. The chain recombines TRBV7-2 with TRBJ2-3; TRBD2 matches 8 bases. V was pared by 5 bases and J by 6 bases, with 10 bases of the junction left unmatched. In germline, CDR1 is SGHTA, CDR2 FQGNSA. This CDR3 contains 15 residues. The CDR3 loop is CASSPLDGRGDTQYF. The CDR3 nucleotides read TGTGCCAGCAGCCCGCTCGACGGGAGGGGCGATACGCAGTATTTT.

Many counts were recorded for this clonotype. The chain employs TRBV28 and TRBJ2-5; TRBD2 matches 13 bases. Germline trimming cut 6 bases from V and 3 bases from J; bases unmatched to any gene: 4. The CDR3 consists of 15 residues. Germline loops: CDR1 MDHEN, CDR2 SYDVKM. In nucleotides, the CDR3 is TGTGCCAGCAGCAAGGGGACTAGCGGGAAAGAGACCCAGTACTTC. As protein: CASSKGTSGKETQYF.

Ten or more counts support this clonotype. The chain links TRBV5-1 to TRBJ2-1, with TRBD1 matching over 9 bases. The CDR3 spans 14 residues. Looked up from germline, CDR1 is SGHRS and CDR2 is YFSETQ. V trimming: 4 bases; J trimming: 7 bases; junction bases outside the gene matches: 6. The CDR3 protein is CASSRGQGKNEQFF. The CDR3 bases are TGCGCCAGCAGCCGTGGACAGGGGAAAAATGAGCAGTTCTTC.

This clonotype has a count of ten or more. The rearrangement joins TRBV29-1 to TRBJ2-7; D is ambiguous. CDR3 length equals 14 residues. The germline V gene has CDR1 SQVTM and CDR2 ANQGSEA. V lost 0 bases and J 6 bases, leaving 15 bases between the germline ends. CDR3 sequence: CSVEEQAGSGEQYF. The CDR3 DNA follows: TGCAGCGTTGAAGAGCAGGCTGGCTCCGGCGAGCAGTACTTC.

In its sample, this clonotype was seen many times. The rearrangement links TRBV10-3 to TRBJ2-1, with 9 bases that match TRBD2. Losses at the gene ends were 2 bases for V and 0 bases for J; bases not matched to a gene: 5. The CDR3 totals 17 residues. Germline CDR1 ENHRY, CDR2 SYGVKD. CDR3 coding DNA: TGTGCCATCAGTGAGCAGGGTAGCGGGAGCTCCTACAATGAGCAGTTCTTC. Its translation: CAISEQGSGSSYNEQFF.